The rows below give T cell receptor beta chains drawn from one sample of a study of T cell repertoires in cytomegalovirus infection. TCRdb used MiXCR to reprocess the reads, holding one entry per CDR3 protein. This sample has 65,000 to 90,000 distinct CDR3 sequences, with 3.7% found just once. The sequenced sample was PBMCs. All receptors come from a human donor in good health (CMV status not recorded). Some clones in this sample may be carry-over from other donors' samples. The CDR3 runs from the conserved cysteine through the conserved F or W. Fields, in order: CDR3 DNA, CDR3 protein, J gene, D gene, V gene, clone size, CDR3 length. The D gene is left open where the match is weak. Size is omitted from some rows. Given values are once, few, many or a class for expanded clones.

TGCGCCAGCAGAGAGGGACTAGCGGGGTACAATGAGCAGTTCTTC | CASREGLAGYNEQFF | TRBJ2-1 | TRBD2 | TRBV4-1 | many | 15
TGTGCCAGCAGCTTAGATTGGGGGAACGAAGAGACCCAGTACTTC | CASSLDWGNEETQYF | TRBJ2-5 | NA | TRBV7-2 | many | 15
TGTGCCTGGACCTCCACCGGGGAGCTGTTTTTT | CAWTSTGELFF | TRBJ2-2 | NA | TRBV30 | many | 11
TGTGCCAGCAGCCCTGTCGCGGGGGGGCGAAACACAGATACGCAGTATTTT | CASSPVAGGRNTDTQYF | TRBJ2-3 | TRBD2 | TRBV28 | many | 17
TGCGCCAGCAGCCAAGAATTCGGCAGCTATGGCTACACCTTC | CASSQEFGSYGYTF | TRBJ1-2 | NA | TRBV4-3 | many | 14
TGTGCCAGCTTAAGGGGAGGACAGGGGGATGAAGCTTTCTTT | CASLRGGQGDEAFF | TRBJ1-1 | TRBD1 | TRBV2 | many | 14
TGTGCCAGCAGCCAACGAACAGGGGGCGGACAGCCCCAGCATTTT | CASSQRTGGGQPQHF | TRBJ1-5 | TRBD1 | TRBV3-1 | many | 15
TGCGCCAGCAGCCGACCAGCGGGGGGGTTCACAGATACGCAGTATTTT | CASSRPAGGFTDTQYF | TRBJ2-3 | TRBD2 | TRBV4-1 | many | 16
TGTGCCAGCAGCTTAAGCCTCGGACTAGCGGGGGGGCCTGACACAGATACGCAGTATTTT | CASSLSLGLAGGPDTDTQYF | TRBJ2-3 | TRBD2 | TRBV7-9 | many | 20
TGTGCCAGCAGCTTATACGCTGGGAACGGGGAGCTGTTTTTT | CASSLYAGNGELFF | TRBJ2-2 | NA | TRBV7-8 | many | 14
TGTGCCAGCAGCTTATTCAGGGGACAGGTTTATTCCGGGGAGCTGTTTTTT | CASSLFRGQVYSGELFF | TRBJ2-2 | TRBD1 | TRBV7-8 | many | 17
TGTGCCAGCAGTGAAGCAATAACAGGGGGAGATACGCAGTATTTT | CASSEAITGGDTQYF | TRBJ2-3 | TRBD1 | TRBV6-1 | many | 15
TGCGCCAGCAGCCAAGAGGAAGGGTATAATCCTGAAGCTTTCTTT | CASSQEEGYNPEAFF | TRBJ1-1 | NA | TRBV4-1 | many | 15
TGTGCCAGCAGCTTAGGAGGACAGGACTACGAGCAGTACTTC | CASSLGGQDYEQYF | TRBJ2-7 | TRBD1 | TRBV7-8 | many | 14
TGTGCCAGCTCCCCCAGGGGCAGAGAGACCCAGTACTTC | CASSPRGRETQYF | TRBJ2-5 | NA | TRBV7-2 | many | 13
TGTGCCAGTAGTATAGAGGGGGATAGCTCCTACAATGAGCAGTTCTTC | CASSIEGDSSYNEQFF | TRBJ2-1 | NA | TRBV19 | many | 16
TGTGCCAGCAGTAGCGGAAATTACAATGAGCAGTTCTTC | CASSSGNYNEQFF | TRBJ2-1 | NA | TRBV6-6 | many | 13
TGTGCCAGCAGCTTAGAGAGGGTTTCTGGAAACACCATATATTTT | CASSLERVSGNTIYF | TRBJ1-3 | NA | TRBV7-8 | many | 15
TGTGCCAGCAGGGAACACATGTGGGGGAATCAGCCCCAGCATTTT | CASREHMWGNQPQHF | TRBJ1-5 | NA | TRBV28 | many | 15
TGCAGCGTGCTGATGGCCTCCTACAATGAGCAGTTCTTC | CSVLMASYNEQFF | TRBJ2-1 | NA | TRBV29-1 | many | 13
TGTGCCAGCAGTTTCGGGACAGGGGTTGGCACTGAAGCTTTCTTT | CASSFGTGVGTEAFF | TRBJ1-1 | TRBD1 | TRBV12-3/TRBV12-4 | many | 15
TGCAGTGCTAGCGGAGGGGGCGGCCAAGAGACCCAGTACTTC | CSASGGGGQETQYF | TRBJ2-5 | NA | TRBV20-1 | many | 14
TGTGCCAGCAGCAGCGAAGGGAACACTGAAGCTTTCTTT | CASSSEGNTEAFF | TRBJ1-1 | NA | TRBV7-3 | many | 13
TGTGCCAGCAGCTCGGGAGGACAGACATACGCTGAAGCTTTCTTT | CASSSGGQTYAEAFF | TRBJ1-1 | NA | TRBV11-2 | many | 15
TGTGCCAGCAGCCAAGGGACAGGATATGGCTACACCTTC | CASSQGTGYGYTF | TRBJ1-2 | TRBD1 | TRBV3-1 | many | 13
TGTGCCAGCAGTTTAGAGGGCAGGCGGCACACTGAAGCTTTCTTT | CASSLEGRRHTEAFF | TRBJ1-1 | NA | TRBV27 | many | 15
TGTGCCAGCAGCATCGGGTCGTGGGAACAGAACACTGAAGCTTTCTTT | CASSIGSWEQNTEAFF | TRBJ1-1 | NA | TRBV5-4 | NA | 16
TGTGCCAGCAGTCACCGGGCGGGTGGGGCCAACGTCCTGACTTTC | CASSHRAGGANVLTF | TRBJ2-6 | NA | TRBV6-4 | many | 15
TGTGCCAGCAGTTTTACGACAAGAAACATGAACACTGAAGCTTTCTTT | CASSFTTRNMNTEAFF | TRBJ1-1 | NA | TRBV12-3/TRBV12-4 | many | 16
TGCAGTGCTAGAGAAGGGGGCCGCTTTACAGATACGCAGTATTTT | CSAREGGRFTDTQYF | TRBJ2-3 | TRBD1 | TRBV20-1 | many | 15
TGTGCCTGGGAGACAGGGGTCGACGGCTACACCTTC | CAWETGVDGYTF | TRBJ1-2 | TRBD1 | TRBV30 | NA | 12
TGTGCCAGCAGCTTGGGGGGGAGCACTGAAGCTTTCTTT | CASSLGGSTEAFF | TRBJ1-1 | NA | TRBV7-9 | few | 13
TGTGCCAGCAGCCAACCGGGACACCGAAAGACCCAGTACTTC | CASSQPGHRKTQYF | TRBJ2-5 | NA | TRBV7-4 | many | 14
TGCAGTGCTAGGGATGACTCTGGGGCCAACGTCCTGACTTTC | CSARDDSGANVLTF | TRBJ2-6 | NA | TRBV20-1 | many | 14
TGTGCCAGCAGACAATCCCCGGCCTCCTGGGCTGAAGCTTTCTTT | CASRQSPASWAEAFF | TRBJ1-1 | NA | TRBV11-1 | many | 15
TGTGCCAGCAGTTATGGTGGAGGGGACACTGAAGCTTTCTTT | CASSYGGGDTEAFF | TRBJ1-1 | NA | TRBV28 | many | 14
TGTGCCAGCAGCACGGGGGGGAGCGACAGGAGCCATGGCTACACCTTC | CASSTGGSDRSHGYTF | TRBJ1-2 | NA | TRBV7-2 | many | 16
TGTGCCAGCCGCCTCGAGTCCATGAACACTGAAGCTTTCTTT | CASRLESMNTEAFF | TRBJ1-1 | NA | TRBV27 | many | 14
TGTGCCAGCAGCTTGAGAGGGGGCTTGGGTGACGAGCAGTACTTC | CASSLRGGLGDEQYF | TRBJ2-7 | TRBD1 | TRBV5-6 | many | 15
TGTGCCAGCAGTTTAATGGTTGCCTATGGCTACACCTTC | CASSLMVAYGYTF | TRBJ1-2 | NA | TRBV28 | many | 13
TGCGCCAGCAGCCAAGAGTCAGGGACTAACTATGGCTACACCTTC | CASSQESGTNYGYTF | TRBJ1-2 | NA | TRBV4-1 | many | 15
TGTGCCAGCAGCTTAGTGGGGACAGCAAACAATGAGCAGTTCTTC | CASSLVGTANNEQFF | TRBJ2-1 | TRBD1 | TRBV7-2 | many | 15
TGTGCCAGCTCCCAAGGACAGGGGGCAGGTGGCTACACCTTC | CASSQGQGAGGYTF | TRBJ1-2 | TRBD1 | TRBV18 | many | 14
TGTGCCAGCAGCTTAGGATCGGGGGGAACCAATGAGCAGTTCTTC | CASSLGSGGTNEQFF | TRBJ2-1 | TRBD2 | TRBV7-8 | many | 15
TGTGCCAGCAGTCGGGCGGGGGAGGTTGAAGCTTTCTTT | CASSRAGEVEAFF | TRBJ1-1 | NA | TRBV6-5 | many | 13